The 30 T cell receptor beta chains in this list originate from one sample, sequenced in a study of blood T cell repertoires in COVID-19. Assay used: immunoSEQ multiplex PCR; TCRdb lists only in-frame clones, some missing. Seen here are about 520,000 clones, 70% to 90% observed once, and the top ten hold approximately 3%. The sample comprised peripheral blood. All receptors come from a human donor in a cohort sampled during active COVID-19.

This chain connects TRBV5-4 to TRBJ1-3; 10 nucleotides align to TRBD1. The V segment lost 4 bases and the J segment 4 bases; nucleotides outside the gene matches: 8. The CDR3 runs to 16 residues. CDR1 is SGHNT, CDR2 YYREEE, per germline (reference sequence). The CDR3 spells CASSGQTGGGGNTIYF. Here the CDR3 DNA reads TGTGCCAGCAGCGGCCAGACAGGGGGCGGCGGAAACACCATATATTTT.

The gene calls are TRBV7-9 and TRBJ2-5; a possible D gene is TRBD2 (6 bases). V shed 5 bases and J shed 9 bases, with 19 bases lying between them. The CDR3 spans 14 residues. Looked up from germline, CDR1 is SEHNR and CDR2 is FQNEAQ (reference sequence). CDR3 residues: CASSPLAAEMAQYF. The CDR3 DNA follows: TGTGCCAGCAGCCCTTTAGCGGCGGAGATGGCCCAGTACTTC.

The V and J genes are TRBV2 and TRBJ2-2; 11 bases fit TRBD2. CDR3 length: 16 residues. V lost 6 bases, J lost 7 bases, and 10 bases stayed unmatched. Per germline, CDR1 SNHLY and CDR2 FYNNEI. DNA for the CDR3: TGTGCCAGCAGGGTCGCACTAGCGGGAGTCGGCGGGGAGCTGTTTTTT. Amino acid sequence: CASRVALAGVGGELFF. Using reference TRBV2 and TRBJ2-2 for the parts outside the CDR3, the full variable domain is EPEVTQTPSHQVTQMGQEVILRCVPISNHLYFYWYRQILGQKVEFLVSFYNNEISEKSEIFDDQFSVERPDGSNFTLKIRSTKLEDSAMYFCASRVALAGVGGELFFGEGSRLTVL.

The rearrangement joins TRBV24-1 to TRBJ1-1, with TRBD1 identical over 8 bases. V lost 3 bases, J lost 5 bases, and 7 bases stayed unmatched. The CDR3 is 15 amino acids. Germline CDR1 reads KGHDR; CDR2 reads SFDVKD. The CDR3 protein is CATSDSRGPGTEAFF. The CDR3 DNA reads TGTGCCACCAGTGATAGCAGGGGGCCGGGAACTGAAGCTTTCTTT.

This chain links TRBV5-1 with TRBJ2-2; 8 bases are shared with TRBD2. The germline V gene has CDR1 SGHRS and CDR2 YFSETQ. The CDR3 is 16 amino acids. The trim removed 4 bases at V and 0 bases at J, leaving 5 bases unmatched. CDR3 sequence reads: CASSLLAATNTGELFF. Here the CDR3 DNA reads TGCGCCAGCAGCCTACTAGCGGCTACGAACACCGGGGAGCTGTTTTTT.

CDR3 protein: CASRVAGEGYNEQFF. In DNA form, the CDR3 reads TGTGCCAGCCGGGTAGCGGGAGAGGGCTACAATGAGCAGTTCTTC. The chain employs TRBV6-5 and TRBJ2-1; TRBD2 aligns across 9 bases. The CDR3 consists of 15 residues. V lost 8 bases and J lost 3; bases outside the gene matches: 8. The germline gives CDR1 MNHEY, CDR2 SVGAGI.

The chain employs TRBV24-1 and TRBJ2-5, with 10 bases lining up with TRBD1. This CDR3 has 16 amino acids. V was clipped by 3 bases and J by 7 bases; unmatched bases: 10. Germline V CDR1 and CDR2: KGHDR, SFDVKD. The CDR3 loop reads CATSDGQGGPPATQYF. The CDR3, as DNA: TGTGCCACCAGTGATGGACAGGGGGGACCCCCGGCGACCCAGTACTTC.

The chain combines TRBV6-5 with TRBJ2-2; no definite D call. This CDR3 region has 15 residues. The V end lost 7 bases, the J end lost 0 bases, and 12 bases lay between the germline ends. Germline V lookup: CDR1 MNHEY, CDR2 SVGAGI. The CDR3 sequence: CASTPFGPNTGELFF. In DNA form, the CDR3 reads TGTGCCAGCACCCCTTTTGGGCCGAACACCGGGGAGCTGTTTTTT.

The V call is TRBV21-1, the J call TRBJ2-1; no DNA check was done on the table's D call, TRBD2. TRBV21-1 is deemed a pseudogene. The CDR3 is made up of 18 amino acids. The CDR3 bases are TGTGCCAGCAGCCCTTTCCATAACCTTAGCGGGAGACGCAATGAGCAGTTCTTC. Protein: CASSPFHNLSGRRNEQFF.

V usage is TRBV18 and J usage is TRBJ2-7, with no clear D. Germline V lookup: CDR1 KGHSH, CDR2 LQKENI. V was clipped by 0 bases and J by 3 bases, with 9 bases between them. The CDR3 runs 14 residues. As DNA, the CDR3 is TGTGCCAGCTCACCACCTTGGGCAGACTACGAGCAGTACTTC. It yields the protein CASSPPWADYEQYF.

The chain has TRBV27 and TRBJ1-2; D unclear. The CDR3 consists of 15 residues. V shed 4 bases and J shed 4 bases, with 16 bases lying between them. Looked up from germline, CDR1 is MNHEY and CDR2 is SMNVEV (reference sequence). The CDR3 DNA sequence: TGTGCCAGCAGTTCCTGGTCCTCGAAGAGCTATGGCTACACCTTC. Its translation is CASSSWSSKSYGYTF.

The rearrangement uses TRBV2 and TRBJ2-3, with a weak D call TRBD2 (5 bases). V was trimmed by 7 bases and J by 6 bases, leaving 17 bases between them. Germline V gene lookup returns CDR1 SNHLY and CDR2 FYNNEI. This CDR3 is 14 amino acids long. CDR3 residues: CASTFSEIGDTQYF. CDR3 nucleotide sequence: TGTGCCAGCACGTTTAGCGAAATCGGGGATACGCAGTATTTT.

This clone has only one observation. V is TRBV10-1 and J is TRBJ2-1; D might be TRBD1 (5 bases). V lost 6 bases and J lost 8, with 17 bases in between. This CDR3 contains 14 residues. CDR1 is WNHNN, CDR2 SYGVQD, per germline (reference sequence). CDR3 residues: CASRKGLRRDEQFF. For the CDR3, the DNA is TGCGCCAGCAGAAAGGGCCTCCGCAGGGATGAGCAGTTCTTC.

This clone was observed a few times. The chain couples TRBV29-1 to TRBJ1-3, with 9 bases fitting TRBD1. This CDR3 is built from 14 residues. V lost 4 bases to trimming and J lost 4 bases; unmatched junction nucleotides: 5. Per germline, CDR1 SQVTM and CDR2 ANQGSEA. The CDR3 spells CSVAGQGDGNTIYF. For the CDR3, the DNA is TGCAGCGTTGCGGGACAGGGAGACGGAAACACCATATATTTT.

J is TRBJ2-3 and V is TRBV9; 10 bases match TRBD2. Germline CDR1 is SGDLS and CDR2 is YYNGEE. With V trimmed by 4 bases and J by 1 base, 6 bases remained unmatched. The CDR3 length is 16 residues. The CDR3 protein is CASSPSGTSGTDTQYF. The CDR3 DNA sequence: TGTGCCAGCAGCCCCTCGGGGACTAGCGGCACAGATACGCAGTATTTT. The variable domain in full, with the rest retrieved from reference TRBV9 and TRBJ2-3, is DSGVTQTPKHLITATGQRVTLRCSPRSGDLSVYWYQQSLDQGLQFLIQYYNGEERAKGNILERFSAQQFPDLHSELNLSSLELGDSALYFCASSPSGTSGTDTQYFGPGTRLTVL.

The chain links TRBV27 to TRBJ2-7; D might be TRBD1 (5 bases). Germline-derived CDR1 and CDR2 are MNHEY and SMNVEV (reference sequence). V was trimmed by 5 bases and J by 0 bases, leaving 23 bases between them. The CDR3 runs to 18 residues. CDR3 nucleotides: TGTGCCAGCAGTCCACTTCCTATCGGACATCTGAGCTCCTACGAGCAGTACTTC. It encodes CASSPLPIGHLSSYEQYF.

A word on this clone: The same CDR3 also results from other DNA sequences found in this sample. This rearrangement joins TRBV6-5 to TRBJ2-7, with TRBD1 matching 10 bases. Germline CDR1 and CDR2: MNHEY and SVGAGI. V lost 5 bases, J lost 4 bases, and 5 bases stayed unmatched. This CDR3 is 14 amino acids long. CDR3 sequence reads: CASSPRDRGYEQYF. CDR3 nucleotide sequence: TGTGCCAGCAGTCCCCGGGACAGGGGTTACGAGCAGTACTTC.

The V gene is TRBV5-4, the J gene TRBJ2-1, with D hard to call. Trimming took 1 base from V and 5 from J, leaving 7 bases between them. Germline V gene sequence: CDR1 SGHNT, CDR2 YYREEE (reference sequence). The CDR3 has 13 residues. As DNA, the CDR3 is TGTGCCAGCAGCTTGATCCGGGACAATGAGCAGTTCTTC. This gives the protein CASSLIRDNEQFF.

For the CDR3, the DNA is TGTGCCACCCAAATGACTAGCAACACACACAATGAGCAGTTCTTC. It specifies CATQMTSNTHNEQFF. The chain employs TRBV24-1 and TRBJ2-1; 7 nucleotides match TRBD2. Looked up from germline, CDR1 is KGHDR and CDR2 is SFDVKD. The CDR3 consists of 15 residues. V was pared by 9 bases and J by 5 bases, with 12 bases of the junction left unmatched.

This clone was seen once. CDR3 coding DNA: TGTGCCTGGTCTAGGCGGGGAGAAGGCTACACCTTC. Translating gives CAWSRRGEGYTF. The genes are TRBV30 and TRBJ1-2, with D unclear. Germline assignment: CDR1 GTSNPN and CDR2 SVGIG (reference sequence). Trimming took off 5 bases at V and 8 bases at J, with 15 bases between the two ends. CDR3 length equals 12 residues.

CDR3 region: CASSLVGQGAHGYTF. The DNA for the CDR3 is TGTGCCAGCAGCTTAGTGGGACAGGGGGCCCATGGCTACACCTTC. This chain connects TRBV7-8 to TRBJ1-2, with 12 bases fitting TRBD1. The CDR3 has 15 residues. CDR1 and CDR2 from the germline V gene are SGHVS and FQNEAQ. The junction had 3 bases not matched to a gene; V was cut back by 1 base and J by 6 bases.

The chain joins TRBV6-5 to TRBJ1-1; the D is unclear. The germline CDR1 and CDR2 sequences are MNHEY and SVGAGI. The CDR3 runs to 14 residues. The V end was cut by 5 bases, the J end by 1 base, with 11 bases between. The CDR3 coding sequence is TGTGCCAGCAGTAGATTCGCGGGGAACACTGAAGCTTTCTTT. Amino acids: CASSRFAGNTEAFF.

V usage is TRBV19 and J usage is TRBJ1-4; D is undetermined. V shed 6 bases and J shed 2 bases, with 13 bases lying between them. The CDR3 runs 15 residues. The V gene's germline CDR1 is LNHDA and CDR2 SQIVND (reference sequence). The CDR3 spells CASRPVSSTNEKLFF. The CDR3 DNA is TGTGCCAGTAGGCCAGTAAGTTCGACTAATGAAAAACTGTTTTTT. Filled out from reference TRBV19 and TRBJ1-4, the complete variable domain reads DGGITQSPKYLFRKEGQNVTLSCEQNLNHDAMYWYRQDPGQGLRLIYYSQIVNDFQKGDIAEGYSVSREKKESFPLTVTSAQKNPTAFYLCASRPVSSTNEKLFFGSGTQLSVL.

The rearrangement uses TRBV28 and TRBJ1-2; the D gene is possibly TRBD1 (5 bases). CDR1 is MDHEN, CDR2 SYDVKM, per germline. CDR3 length: 13 amino acids. V lost 2 bases and J lost 6, with 10 bases in between. CDR3 residues: CASSLGGDNGYTF. CDR3 in DNA: TGTGCCAGCAGTTTAGGGGGGGATAATGGCTACACCTTC.

V and J are TRBV18 and TRBJ2-5, with TRBD2 identical over 9 bases. Germline lookup yields CDR1 KGHSH and CDR2 LQKENI. J was trimmed by 3 bases and V by 6 bases; bases with no gene match: 14. This CDR3 has 17 residues. CDR3 nucleotide sequence: TGTGCCAGCTCTACCGCCCGGGTCTCTAGCGGGAAAGAGACCCAGTACTTC. Translation gives CASSTARVSSGKETQYF. Full variable domain (rest looked up from reference TRBV18 and TRBJ2-5): NAGVMQNPRHLVRRRGQEARLRCSPMKGHSHVYWYRQLPEEGLKFMVYLQKENIIDESGMPKERFSAEFPKEGPSILRIQQVVRGDSAAYFCASSTARVSSGKETQYFGPGTRLLVL.

CDR3 in DNA: TGTGCCAGCAGCTTACCCGACAGGCCGCCCCTCTATGGCTACACCTTC. It yields the protein CASSLPDRPPLYGYTF. The chain carries TRBV5-6 and TRBJ1-2; perhaps TRBD1 as D (6 bases). V lost 2 bases and J 4 bases, leaving 18 bases between the germline ends. The CDR3 runs to 16 residues. In germline, CDR1 is SGHDT, CDR2 YYEEEE.

This rearrangement joins TRBV30 to TRBJ2-3; TRBD2 aligns across 15 bases. The CDR3 loop spans 16 amino acids. The trim removed 1 base at V and 6 bases at J, leaving 5 bases unmatched. CDR1 and CDR2 (germline): GTSNPN, SVGIG (reference sequence). CDR3 sequence reads: CAWSARTSGRADTQYF. For the CDR3, the DNA is TGTGCCTGGAGTGCTAGGACTAGCGGGAGGGCGGATACGCAGTATTTT.

V is TRBV28 and J is TRBJ2-3; D is unresolved. Trimming removed 3 bases from V and 6 bases from J, with 13 bases in between. Germline lookup yields CDR1 MDHEN and CDR2 SYDVKM. This CDR3 is 14 amino acids long. CDR3 region: CASSFVPSSDTQYF. CDR3 DNA: TGTGCCAGCAGTTTTGTCCCCTCGTCCGATACGCAGTATTTT.

The chain is built from TRBV30 and TRBJ2-7, with D uncertain. CDR3 size: 13 residues. V shed 3 bases and J shed 0 bases, with 9 bases lying between them. Germline lookup yields CDR1 GTSNPN and CDR2 SVGIG (reference sequence). Written as DNA, the CDR3 is TGTGCCTGGAGCCGCGGTTTCTCCTACGAGCAGTACTTC. Its protein is CAWSRGFSYEQYF.

This chain connects TRBV24-1 to TRBJ2-1; D is possibly TRBD2 (6 bases). This CDR3 region has 15 residues. The ends were cut back, 7 bases at V and 8 bases at J, with 20 bases in the middle. Germline V gene data show CDR1 as KGHDR and CDR2 as SFDVKD. The CDR3: CATSDAVMGLHEQFF. CDR3 bases: TGTGCCACCAGCGACGCGGTGATGGGACTGCATGAGCAGTTCTTC.